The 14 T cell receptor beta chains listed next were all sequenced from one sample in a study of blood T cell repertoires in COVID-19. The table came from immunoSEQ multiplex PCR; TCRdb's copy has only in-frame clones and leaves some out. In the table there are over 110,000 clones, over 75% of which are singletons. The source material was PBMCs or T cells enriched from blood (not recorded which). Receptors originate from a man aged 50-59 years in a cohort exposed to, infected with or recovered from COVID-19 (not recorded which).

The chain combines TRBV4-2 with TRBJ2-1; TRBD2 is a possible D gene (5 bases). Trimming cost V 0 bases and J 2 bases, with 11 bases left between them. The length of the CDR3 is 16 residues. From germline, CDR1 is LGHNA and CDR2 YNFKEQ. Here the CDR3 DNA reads TGTGCCAGCAGCCAAGATCGAGGGCCTACCTACAATGAGCAGTTCTTC. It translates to CASSQDRGPTYNEQFF.

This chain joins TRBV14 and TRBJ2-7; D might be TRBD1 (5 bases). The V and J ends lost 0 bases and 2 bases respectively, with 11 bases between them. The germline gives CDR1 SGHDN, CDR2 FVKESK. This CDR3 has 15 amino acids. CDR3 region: CASSQDRARTYEQYF. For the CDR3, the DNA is TGTGCCAGCAGCCAAGACAGGGCCCGGACCTACGAGCAGTACTTC.

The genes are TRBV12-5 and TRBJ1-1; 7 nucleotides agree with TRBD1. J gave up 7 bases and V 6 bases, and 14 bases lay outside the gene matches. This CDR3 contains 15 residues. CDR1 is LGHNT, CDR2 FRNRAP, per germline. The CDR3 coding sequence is TGTGCTAGTGGCCACCGGCAGGGGGGATTACATGAAGCTTTCTTT. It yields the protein CASGHRQGGLHEAFF. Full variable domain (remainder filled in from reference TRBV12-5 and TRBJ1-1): DARVTQTPRHKVTEMGQEVTMRCQPILGHNTVFWYRQTMMQGLELLAYFRNRAPLDDSGMPKDRFSAEMPDATLATLKIQPSEPRDSAVYFCASGHRQGGLHEAFFGQGTRLTVV.

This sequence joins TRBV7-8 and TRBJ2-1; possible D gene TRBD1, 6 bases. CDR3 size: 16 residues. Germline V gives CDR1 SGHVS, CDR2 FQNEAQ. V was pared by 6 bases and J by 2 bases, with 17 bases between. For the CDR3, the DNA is TGTGCCAGCAGTTTCATGGGGGCTAGCACCTACAATGAGCAGTTCTTC. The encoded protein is CASSFMGASTYNEQFF.

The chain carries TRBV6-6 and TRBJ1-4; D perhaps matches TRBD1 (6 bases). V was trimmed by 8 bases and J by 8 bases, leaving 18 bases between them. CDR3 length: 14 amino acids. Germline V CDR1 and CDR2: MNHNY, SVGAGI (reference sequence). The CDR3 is CASGEWGGREKLFF. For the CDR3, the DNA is TGTGCCAGCGGAGAGTGGGGGGGGCGAGAAAAACTGTTTTTT.

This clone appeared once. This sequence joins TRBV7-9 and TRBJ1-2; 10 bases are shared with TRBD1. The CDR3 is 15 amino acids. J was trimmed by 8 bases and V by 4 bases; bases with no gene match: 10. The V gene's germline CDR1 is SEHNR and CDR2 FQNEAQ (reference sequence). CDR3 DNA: TGTGCCAGCAGCTATGACTCGGGACAGGGGCAGGGCTACACCTTC. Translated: CASSYDSGQGQGYTF.

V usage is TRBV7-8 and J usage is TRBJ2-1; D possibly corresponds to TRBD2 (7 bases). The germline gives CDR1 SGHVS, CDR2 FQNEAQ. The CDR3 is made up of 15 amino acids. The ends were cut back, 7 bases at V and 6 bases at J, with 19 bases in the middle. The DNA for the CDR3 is TGTGCCAGCAAAAAGTCGGGGGGCTCTTTCAATGAGCAGTTCTTC. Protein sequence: CASKKSGGSFNEQFF.

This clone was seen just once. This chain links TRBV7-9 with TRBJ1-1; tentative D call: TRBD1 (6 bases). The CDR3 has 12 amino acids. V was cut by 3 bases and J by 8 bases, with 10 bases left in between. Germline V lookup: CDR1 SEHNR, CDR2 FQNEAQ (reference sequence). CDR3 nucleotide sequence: TGTGCCAGCAGCTTGGACAGAATGGAAGCTTTCTTT. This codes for CASSLDRMEAFF.

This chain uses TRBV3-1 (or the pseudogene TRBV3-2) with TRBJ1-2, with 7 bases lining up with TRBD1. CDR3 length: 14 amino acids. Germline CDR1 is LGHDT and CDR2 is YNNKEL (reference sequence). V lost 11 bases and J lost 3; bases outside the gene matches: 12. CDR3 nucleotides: TGTGCCCCCATGTGTAGAAGGGGGCACTATGGCTACACCTTC. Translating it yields CAPMCRRGHYGYTF.

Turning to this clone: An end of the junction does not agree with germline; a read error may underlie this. The CDR3 region is CASSSATTSGRVSHF. CDR3 DNA: TGTGCCAGCAGTTCCGCGACGACTAGCGGGAGAGTCAGTCACTTC. V usage is TRBV28 and J usage is TRBJ2-5; 12 bases are a match to TRBD2. CDR3 length: 15 residues. CDR1 and CDR2 from the germline V gene are MDHEN and SYDVKM.

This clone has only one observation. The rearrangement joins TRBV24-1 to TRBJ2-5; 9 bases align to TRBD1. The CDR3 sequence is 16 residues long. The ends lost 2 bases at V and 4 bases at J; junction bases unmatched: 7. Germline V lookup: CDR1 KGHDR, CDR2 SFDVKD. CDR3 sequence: CATSDSGQGGSETQYF. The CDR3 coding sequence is TGTGCCACCAGTGATTCGGGACAGGGTGGTTCAGAGACCCAGTACTTC.

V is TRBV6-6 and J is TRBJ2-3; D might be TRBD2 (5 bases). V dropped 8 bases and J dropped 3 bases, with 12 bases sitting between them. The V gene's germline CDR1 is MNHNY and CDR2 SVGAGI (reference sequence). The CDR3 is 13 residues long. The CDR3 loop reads CASARERTDTQYF. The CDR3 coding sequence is TGTGCCAGCGCGAGGGAGAGAACAGATACGCAGTATTTT.

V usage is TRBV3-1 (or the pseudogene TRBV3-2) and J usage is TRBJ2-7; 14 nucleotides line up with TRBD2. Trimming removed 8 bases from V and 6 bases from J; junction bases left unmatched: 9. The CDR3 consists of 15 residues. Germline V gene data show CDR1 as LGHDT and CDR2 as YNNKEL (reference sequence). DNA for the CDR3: TGTGCCAGCGGAGGGACTAGCGGGAGAAAGGGCGAGCAGTACTTC. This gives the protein CASGGTSGRKGEQYF.

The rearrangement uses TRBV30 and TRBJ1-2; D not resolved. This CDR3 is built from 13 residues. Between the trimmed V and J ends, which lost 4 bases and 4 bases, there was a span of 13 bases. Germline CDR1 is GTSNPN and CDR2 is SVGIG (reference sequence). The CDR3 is CAWTGGSIYGYTF. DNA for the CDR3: TGTGCCTGGACTGGCGGTTCGATCTATGGCTACACCTTC.